The 25 T cell receptor beta chains below were found in one sample sequenced in a study of blood T cell repertoires in COVID-19. The repertoire was sequenced with immunoSEQ multiplex PCR; TCRdb's copy has only in-frame clones and lacks some. The profile shows more than 100,000 clones, around 80% of them singletons. The sequencing input was PBMCs or T cells enriched from blood (not recorded which). The receptors here all came from a man in his forties with acute COVID-19.

The V and J genes are TRBV30 and TRBJ2-7, with 7 bases lining up with TRBD1. J gave up 4 bases and V 2 bases, and 5 bases lay outside the gene matches. CDR3 length: 13 amino acids. Germline assignment: CDR1 GTSNPN and CDR2 SVGIG (reference sequence). The CDR3 DNA follows: TGTGCCTGGAGTCCTGACAGGGTTTACGAGCAGTACTTC. Protein product: CAWSPDRVYEQYF.

J is TRBJ1-1 and V is TRBV7-9; TRBD1 matches 8 bases. Trimming cost V 5 bases and J 7 bases; bases outside gene matches: 9. CDR3 size: 14 residues. Germline loops: CDR1 SEHNR, CDR2 FQNEAQ (reference sequence). The CDR3 region has the DNA TGTGCCAGCAGCGGCCGTCTGACAGGGGTTGAAGCTTTCTTT. This sequence encodes CASSGRLTGVEAFF.

J is TRBJ2-3 and V is TRBV25-1; 9 bases agree with TRBD1. The CDR3 is 16 residues long. Unmatched junction bases numbered 9, after V lost 6 bases and J lost 2 bases. Germline V lookup: CDR1 MGHDK, CDR2 SYGVNS. The CDR3 DNA reads TGTGCCAGCAGCGCTACCGGGACAGGGCACACAGATACGCAGTATTTT. Amino acids: CASSATGTGHTDTQYF.

V is TRBV7-9 and J is TRBJ1-6, with unresolved D. With 3 bases removed from V and 7 bases from J, the gap between germline ends came to 10 bases. The germline V gene encodes CDR1 SEHNR and CDR2 FQNEAQ (reference sequence). There are 14 residues in the CDR3. For the CDR3, the DNA is TGTGCCAGCAGCTTCCAGGATATGAATTCACCCCTCCACTTT. Its translation: CASSFQDMNSPLHF.

This clone appeared a few times. This chain links TRBV6-5 with TRBJ2-7; TRBD2 agrees at 10 bases. The ends lost 4 bases at V and 3 bases at J; junction bases unmatched: 6. The CDR3 is made up of 15 amino acids. The germline CDR1 and CDR2 sequences are MNHEY and SVGAGI. The CDR3 region is CASSSPSGGNYEQYF. The CDR3 DNA follows: TGTGCCAGCAGTTCACCTAGCGGGGGAAACTACGAGCAGTACTTC.

This clone was detected a few times. This chain joins TRBV28 and TRBJ1-2; TRBD1 agrees at 7 bases. Trimming cost V 10 bases and J 6 bases; bases outside gene matches: 14. Germline CDR1 MDHEN, CDR2 SYDVKM. CDR3 length: 14 amino acids. The chain's CDR3 is CAIINPGQGDGYTF. CDR3 DNA sequence: TGTGCCATCATCAACCCTGGGCAGGGGGATGGCTACACCTTC.

This clone came up once. The gene calls are TRBV11-3 and TRBJ1-1; D gene uncertain. V lost 3 bases to trimming and J lost 1 base, with 6 bases between them. The V gene's germline CDR1 is SGHNT and CDR2 YENEEA. This CDR3 has 13 amino acids. The CDR3 DNA follows: TGTGCCAGCAGCTTTAATCGGAACACTGAAGCTTTCTTT. The encoded protein is CASSFNRNTEAFF.

The chain has TRBV29-1 and TRBJ2-7; 10 nucleotides match TRBD2. The germline V gene has CDR1 SQVTM and CDR2 ANQGSEA. Trimming took 5 bases from V and 5 from J; bases not matched to a gene: 9. This CDR3 has 14 amino acids. The CDR3 here is CSVSFSSGGHEQYF. CDR3 nucleotides: TGCAGCGTTTCCTTTTCTAGCGGGGGCCACGAGCAGTACTTC.

The rearrangement uses TRBV4-1 and TRBJ1-5; D might be TRBD1 (6 bases). This CDR3 is 16 amino acids long. Per the germline V gene, CDR1 is MGHRA and CDR2 is YSYEKL. Trimming stripped 0 bases from V and 0 bases from J, with 9 bases between. CDR3 loop: CASSQDSGVSNQPQHF. In DNA form, the CDR3 reads TGCGCCAGCAGCCAAGATTCAGGGGTTAGCAATCAGCCCCAGCATTTT.

The V gene is TRBV9, the J gene TRBJ2-1; 10 nucleotides match TRBD2. The V gene's germline CDR1 is SGDLS and CDR2 YYNGEE. With V trimmed by 0 bases and J by 4 bases, 7 bases remained unmatched. This CDR3 region has 17 residues. CDR3 sequence (DNA): TGTGCCAGCAGCGTAGGGTCTAGCGGGAGAGCTTACAATGAGCAGTTCTTC. Protein: CASSVGSSGRAYNEQFF.

This clone has just one count. This rearrangement joins TRBV25-1 to TRBJ2-7, with 9 nucleotides matching TRBD1. Germline V gene data show CDR1 as MGHDK and CDR2 as SYGVNS. The CDR3 length is 14 residues. Trimming cost V 9 bases and J 3 bases; bases outside gene matches: 9. DNA of the CDR3: TGTGCCAGTTTGTCCGGGACAGGGTACTACGAGCAGTACTTC. The encoded protein is CASLSGTGYYEQYF.

The chain links TRBV30 to TRBJ2-1; 10 bases line up with TRBD2. Germline values: CDR1 GTSNPN, CDR2 SVGIG (reference sequence). The CDR3 runs to 17 residues. Trimming took 1 base from V and 0 from J; bases not matched to a gene: 6. The DNA of the CDR3 is TGTGCCTGGAGTGGTTTTAGCGGGAGGAGCTCCTACAATGAGCAGTTCTTC. This gives the protein CAWSGFSGRSSYNEQFF.

This chain joins TRBV7-9 and TRBJ1-3, with D uncertain. From germline, CDR1 is SEHNR and CDR2 FQNEAQ (reference sequence). The CDR3 runs 14 residues. Trimming took 6 bases from V and 1 from J, leaving 10 bases between them. The CDR3 region is CASRREGSGNTIYF. The CDR3 nucleotides read TGTGCCAGCAGACGGGAGGGATCTGGAAACACCATATATTTT.

The DNA of the CDR3 is TGCGCCAGCAGCCCAGGGGGAAAGAACACTGAAGCTTTCTTT. It encodes CASSPGGKNTEAFF. The rearrangement uses TRBV10-1 and TRBJ1-1, with 7 bases that match TRBD1. V was pared by 6 bases and J by 1 base, with 5 bases of the junction left unmatched. CDR1 WNHNN and CDR2 SYGVQD come from the germline V gene (reference sequence). The length of the CDR3 is 14 residues.

The chain is built from TRBV5-1 and TRBJ1-1, with unresolved D. Trimming took 0 bases from V and 1 from J, leaving 7 bases between them. The CDR3 runs 14 residues. Looked up from germline, CDR1 is SGHRS and CDR2 is YFSETQ. This CDR3 is CASSLDQRNTEAFF. Written as DNA, the CDR3 is TGCGCCAGCAGCTTGGACCAGCGGAACACTGAAGCTTTCTTT.

V and J are TRBV27 and TRBJ2-7, with no clear D. The CDR3 covers 14 residues. The V end lost 6 bases, the J end lost 1 base, and 13 bases lay between the germline ends. Per germline, CDR1 MNHEY and CDR2 SMNVEV (reference sequence). The CDR3 sequence is CASRQSIRSYEQYF. The CDR3 DNA reads TGTGCCAGCAGACAGAGCATACGATCCTACGAGCAGTACTTC.

The V gene is TRBV28, the J gene TRBJ1-1; 8 nucleotides match TRBD1. The germline V gene has CDR1 MDHEN and CDR2 SYDVKM. Trimming removed 3 bases from V and 4 bases from J; junction bases left unmatched: 4. This CDR3 contains 14 residues. CDR3 sequence: CASSLVRGLTEAFF. In nucleotides, the CDR3 is TGTGCCAGCAGTTTGGTCAGGGGGCTCACTGAAGCTTTCTTT.

The V and J genes are TRBV7-9 and TRBJ2-3; maybe TRBD2 (6 bases). V dropped 4 bases and J dropped 3 bases, with 14 bases sitting between them. The CDR3 totals 15 residues. Germline CDR1 SEHNR, CDR2 FQNEAQ (reference sequence). CDR3 in DNA: TGTGCCAGCAGCTACTCGGGAGATGGTACAGATACGCAGTATTTT. This codes for CASSYSGDGTDTQYF.

This clone turned up a few times. J is TRBJ1-1 and V is TRBV19; a possible D gene is TRBD1 (5 bases). CDR3 size: 14 residues. The ends were cut back, 6 bases at V and 4 bases at J, with 15 bases in the middle. Germline assignment: CDR1 LNHDA and CDR2 SQIVND (reference sequence). CDR3 DNA sequence: TGTGCCAGTAGCCCCAGCGGGGGGAGCACTGAAGCTTTCTTT. As protein: CASSPSGGSTEAFF.

This clone was seen a single time. The V gene is TRBV7-3, the J gene TRBJ1-1; D possibly corresponds to TRBD1 (6 bases). The CDR3 spans 13 residues. Trimming shortened V by 2 bases and J by 8 bases, and 12 bases separated the two germline ends. Per the germline V gene, CDR1 is SGHTA and CDR2 is FQGTGA. CDR3 region: CASSLVLGGEAFF. The CDR3 DNA is TGTGCCAGCAGCTTAGTCCTTGGGGGCGAAGCTTTCTTT.

V and J are TRBV11-2 and TRBJ2-7; maybe TRBD2 (7 bases). V was cut by 2 bases and J by 0 bases, with 17 bases left in between. Germline lookup yields CDR1 SGHAT and CDR2 FQNNGV. The CDR3 sequence is 17 residues long. CDR3 amino acids: CASSLKGRGRSSYEQYF. The DNA of the CDR3 is TGTGCCAGCAGCTTAAAGGGGCGGGGGCGCAGCTCCTACGAGCAGTACTTC.

The chain recombines TRBV24-1 with TRBJ2-3; 12 bases are shared with TRBD2. CDR1 KGHDR and CDR2 SFDVKD come from the germline V gene. The CDR3 has 16 amino acids. Unmatched junction bases numbered 6, after V lost 9 bases and J lost 0 bases. The CDR3 region has the DNA TGTGCCACCTCTAGCGGGAGGGCCGGTAGCACAGATACGCAGTATTTT. It is translated as CATSSGRAGSTDTQYF.

This chain links TRBV28 with TRBJ2-3, with a tentative D call TRBD2 (6 bases). Between the trimmed V and J ends, which lost 4 bases and 5 bases, there was a span of 10 bases. Germline-derived CDR1 and CDR2 are MDHEN and SYDVKM. This CDR3 region has 13 residues. As DNA, the CDR3 is TGTGCCAGCAGTTGGAGGGGAATAGATACGCAGTATTTT. Its protein product is CASSWRGIDTQYF.

The rearrangement links TRBV30 to TRBJ2-7; 7 bases are a match to TRBD1. CDR3 size: 16 residues. CDR1 and CDR2 (germline): GTSNPN, SVGIG (reference sequence). V was clipped by 4 bases and J by 2 bases; unmatched bases: 14. The CDR3 DNA is TGTGCCTGGACTAAATCCGGGACAGTGATTCCCTACGAGCAGTACTTC. Translated, it gives CAWTKSGTVIPYEQYF.

The chain joins TRBV3-1 (or the pseudogene TRBV3-2) to TRBJ2-1, with 14 bases that match TRBD2. This CDR3 has 17 residues. Unmatched junction bases numbered 13, after V lost 3 bases and J lost 12 bases. Germline V lookup: CDR1 LGHDT, CDR2 YNNKEL (reference sequence). The CDR3 sequence: CASSHPIGLAGGGLQFF. CDR3 DNA sequence: TGTGCCAGCAGCCATCCTATTGGACTAGCGGGAGGCGGACTGCAGTTCTTC.